The next 14 T cell receptor beta chains were all read from a single sample in a study of response to subunit inactivated influenza vaccine. TCRdb re-called the RT-PCR reads through MiXCR, storing one row per CDR3 protein. The sample contains 650,000 to 800,000 distinct CDR3 sequences, about 18% of which appear only once. The source was PBMCs from blood, collected less than 6 days after vaccination. These receptors originate from a man over 45 who received an inactivated influenza vaccine.

This clonotype was found many times. The chain carries TRBV24-1 and TRBJ2-5; a possible D gene is TRBD2 (5 bases). V was pared by 4 bases and J by 5 bases, with 19 bases between. The CDR3 is 16 residues long. Looked up from germline, CDR1 is KGHDR and CDR2 is SFDVKD. CDR3: CATSENGIPKAETQYF. CDR3 DNA: TGTGCCACCAGTGAAAACGGGATCCCTAAAGCGGAGACCCAGTACTTC.

This chain links TRBV6-5 with TRBJ1-5; weak D call: TRBD1 (5 bases). V was pared by 4 bases and J by 1 base, with 8 bases between. Germline V gene sequence: CDR1 MNHEY, CDR2 SVGAGI. This CDR3 is built from 14 residues. CDR3: CASSLYRSNQPQHF. The CDR3 nucleotides read TGTGCCAGCAGTTTGTACAGGAGCAATCAGCCCCAGCATTTT.

The chain couples TRBV3-1 to TRBJ2-2; D uncertain. V was shortened by 0 bases and J by 4 bases, with 6 bases between the two germline ends. CDR1 is LGHDT, CDR2 YNNKEL, per germline (reference sequence). The CDR3 covers 14 residues. The CDR3 protein is CASSQETFTGELFF. CDR3 DNA: TGTGCCAGCAGCCAAGAAACTTTCACCGGGGAGCTGTTTTTT. Using reference TRBV3-1 and TRBJ2-2 for the parts outside the CDR3, the full variable domain is DTAVSQTPKYLVTQMGNDKSIKCEQNLGHDTMYWYKQDSKKFLKIMFSYNNKELIINETVPNRFSPKSPDKAHLNLHINSLELGDSAVYFCASSQETFTGELFFGEGSRLTVL.

CDR3 region: CASSPASGGFETQYF. CDR3 DNA sequence: TGTGCCAGCAGCCCGGCTAGCGGGGGGTTCGAGACCCAGTACTTC. The chain combines TRBV9 with TRBJ2-5; 11 nucleotides agree with TRBD2. The CDR3 covers 15 residues. V shed 4 bases, J shed 5 bases, and the junction held 7 bases outside the gene matches. Germline assignment: CDR1 SGDLS and CDR2 YYNGEE.

The V call is TRBV10-1, the J call TRBJ2-2; TRBD1 or TRBD2 may be the D gene (5 bases each). Germline CDR1 reads WNHNN; CDR2 reads SYGVQD (reference sequence). The CDR3 consists of 14 residues. V dropped 5 bases and J dropped 2 bases, with 9 bases sitting between them. CDR3 amino acids: CASSWDPNTGELFF. CDR3 coding DNA: TGCGCCAGCAGTTGGGACCCTAACACCGGGGAGCTGTTTTTT.

The V gene is TRBV20-1, the J gene TRBJ1-2, with 7 bases that match TRBD1. CDR3 length: 15 amino acids. V lost 3 bases to trimming and J lost 8 bases; unmatched junction nucleotides: 15. Germline V gives CDR1 DFQATT, CDR2 SNEGSKA (reference sequence). CDR3 nucleotide sequence: TGCAGTGCTAGGGGCGGGGTCAGGGGGGCATCCGGCTACACCTTC. Its translation: CSARGGVRGASGYTF.

This clonotype turned up a few times. This sequence joins TRBV27 and TRBJ2-1; D is uncertain. There are 12 residues in the CDR3. V lost 3 bases and J 9 bases, leaving 9 bases between the germline ends. Germline V lookup: CDR1 MNHEY, CDR2 SMNVEV (reference sequence). In DNA form, the CDR3 reads TGTGCCAGCAGTTTTTTGGATGGTGAGCAGTTCTTC. Its protein is CASSFLDGEQFF.

This clonotype was observed a single time. With a much larger clone just one base away, this may be a read error. The V and J genes are TRBV12-3 or TRBV12-4 and TRBJ1-2; 8 nucleotides line up with TRBD1. This CDR3 has 14 amino acids. The V gene end was trimmed by 3 bases and the J gene end by 4 bases; junction bases not matched to a gene: 4. The CDR3 sequence: CASSFNRGVYGYTF. CDR3 bases: TGTGCCAGCAGTTTCAACAGGGGGGTCTATGGCTACACCTTC.

This clonotype was seen only a few times. The rearrangement links TRBV28 to TRBJ1-3; D ambiguous. Germline CDR1 MDHEN, CDR2 SYDVKM. The length of the CDR3 is 14 residues. V was cut by 3 bases and J by 3 bases, with 9 bases left in between. In DNA form, the CDR3 reads TGTGCCAGCAGTTTCATCAGGCTTGGAAACACCATATATTTT. As protein: CASSFIRLGNTIYF.

V is TRBV4-3 and J is TRBJ2-7; D not certain. This CDR3 has 13 amino acids. V was shortened by 0 bases and J by 5 bases, with 8 bases between the two germline ends. CDR1 and CDR2 (germline): LGHNA, YSLEER. In nucleotides, the CDR3 is TGCGCCAGCAGCCAAGAGGCCAGAGACGAGCAGTACTTC. Residues: CASSQEARDEQYF.

This clonotype was picked up a small number of times. CDR3 DNA: TGTGCCATCAGCCCTACAGGGGACTGGGAGACCCAGTACTTC. It yields the protein CAISPTGDWETQYF. The J gene is TRBJ2-5, the V gene TRBV10-3, with D perhaps TRBD1 (7 bases). Germline CDR1 and CDR2: ENHRY and SYGVKD. This CDR3 region has 14 residues. V was cut by 6 bases and J by 5 bases, with 16 bases left in between.

The DNA of the CDR3 is TGTGCCAGCAGCTTAGGCCGGGAAGGCAATGAGCAGTTCTTC. As protein: CASSLGREGNEQFF. This chain links TRBV11-3 with TRBJ2-1; D perhaps matches TRBD2 (5 bases). V lost 1 base to trimming and J lost 6 bases, with 10 bases between them. This CDR3 has 14 residues. Germline CDR1 is SGHNT and CDR2 is YENEEA.

This chain uses TRBV29-1 with TRBJ2-5, with 8 bases fitting TRBD2. The CDR3 has 13 amino acids. Looked up from germline, CDR1 is SQVTM and CDR2 is ANQGSEA. With V trimmed by 4 bases and J by 2 bases, 3 bases remained unmatched. As DNA, the CDR3 is TGCAGCGTTGGACTAGCGCTTCAAGAGACCCAGTACTTC. Amino acid sequence: CSVGLALQETQYF.

This clonotype has only a few counts. V usage is TRBV7-3 and J usage is TRBJ2-1, with D unclear. The CDR3 has 14 amino acids. Germline CDR1 reads SGHTA; CDR2 reads FQGTGA. The V and J ends lost 5 bases and 5 bases respectively, with 13 bases between them. The CDR3 protein is CASSPGTPNNEQFF. The CDR3 nucleotides read TGTGCCAGCAGCCCCGGAACGCCAAACAATGAGCAGTTCTTC.